A single sample gave rise to the 18 T cell receptor beta chains below, sequenced in a study of blood T cells in healthy people across ages. Sample-barcoded 5' priming and a J-beta primer mix drove a second PCR of about 6 to 12 cycles. Each CDR3 protein is one row after TCRdb ran MiXCR on the 5' RACE reads. The table records about 760,000 distinct CDR3 sequences, roughly 50% of them present only once. Sequenced material: blood. Source of these receptors: a man in his forties or fifties in good health.

This rearrangement joins TRBV7-3 to TRBJ2-5, with TRBD2 matching over 10 bases. CDR1 is SGHTA and CDR2 is FQGTGA in the germline V gene. The V and J ends lost 5 bases and 11 bases, in that order; junction bases with no gene match: 32. There are 21 residues in the CDR3. This chain's CDR3 is CASSLPTRASGGLSSYNEQYF. The CDR3 DNA reads as TGTGCCAGCAGCCTCCCCACGAGGGCTAGCGGGGGCCTTAGTTCCTACAATGAGCAGTACTTC.

This clonotype has just a few counts. The chain employs TRBV10-3 and TRBJ2-7; 9 bases align to TRBD1. The V segment lost 4 bases and the J segment 4 bases; nucleotides outside the gene matches: 11. This CDR3 has 16 amino acids. CDR1 and CDR2 from the germline V gene are ENHRY and SYGVKD. Here the CDR3 DNA reads TGTGCCATCAGTGGAGGGTTGGGGACAGGGTCGTACGAGCAGTACTTC. Translation: CAISGGLGTGSYEQYF.

The rearrangement joins TRBV2 to TRBJ1-6; D is unresolved. There are 19 residues in the CDR3. Germline lookup yields CDR1 SNHLY and CDR2 FYNNEI. Trimming cost V 0 bases and J 7 bases, with 22 bases left between them. The CDR3: CASSEAPPSRERGNSPLHF. The CDR3 DNA reads TGTGCCAGCAGTGAAGCGCCCCCCTCTAGGGAACGAGGGAATTCACCCCTCCACTTT.

This chain uses TRBV28 with TRBJ2-2; unclear D gene. V dropped 3 bases and J dropped 2 bases, with 19 bases sitting between them. The CDR3 covers 18 residues. Germline assignment: CDR1 MDHEN and CDR2 SYDVKM. CDR3 region: CASSFEIGPQKNTGELFF. The CDR3 DNA reads TGTGCCAGCAGTTTTGAAATCGGACCTCAGAAAAACACCGGGGAGCTGTTTTTT.

This clonotype has ten or more counts. The V and J genes are TRBV7-2 and TRBJ2-7; TRBD1 matches at 7 bases. This CDR3 spans 13 amino acids. CDR1 and CDR2 (germline): SGHTA, FQGNSA. The V and J ends lost 5 bases and 3 bases, in that order; junction bases with no gene match: 4. CDR3 sequence: CASSVYRGYEQYF. The CDR3 DNA follows: TGTGCCAGCAGCGTGTACAGGGGCTACGAGCAGTACTTC. The full variable domain, in which reference TRBV7-2 and TRBJ2-7 provide the parts outside the CDR3, is GAGVSQSPSNKVTEKGKDVELRCDPISGHTALYWYRQSLGQGLEFLIYFQGNSAPDKSGLPSDRFSAERTGGSVSTLTIQRTQQEDSAVYLCASSVYRGYEQYFGPGTRLTVT.

This clonotype showed up just a few times. V usage is TRBV5-5 and J usage is TRBJ2-7, with D tentatively TRBD2 (6 bases). The V end lost 0 bases, the J end lost 2 bases, and 9 bases lay between the germline ends. This CDR3 spans 14 amino acids. CDR1 is SGHKS and CDR2 is YYEKEE in the germline V gene (reference sequence). The CDR3 is CASSLEWEAYEQYF. In DNA form, the CDR3 reads TGTGCCAGCAGCTTGGAGTGGGAGGCCTACGAGCAGTACTTC.

The rearrangement joins TRBV30 to TRBJ1-2; D is unresolved. Germline V gene sequence: CDR1 GTSNPN, CDR2 SVGIG (reference sequence). Deletions cut 2 bases from V and 11 bases from J, with 15 bases between. The CDR3 is made up of 12 amino acids. The CDR3 loop is CAWSSGMPPYTF. The CDR3 coding sequence is TGTGCCTGGAGTTCGGGAATGCCACCTTACACCTTC.

This clonotype was counted between two and nine times. The chain uses TRBV9 and TRBJ2-1, with TRBD2 as a possible D gene (6 bases). The V gene's germline CDR1 is SGDLS and CDR2 YYNGEE. CDR3 length: 14 residues. V lost 0 bases and J lost 2, with 6 bases in between. This CDR3 is CASSVGRAYNEQFF. The CDR3 bases are TGTGCCAGCAGCGTAGGGAGGGCCTACAATGAGCAGTTCTTC. The full variable domain, in which reference TRBV9 and TRBJ2-1 provide the parts outside the CDR3, is DSGVTQTPKHLITATGQRVTLRCSPRSGDLSVYWYQQSLDQGLQFLIQYYNGEERAKGNILERFSAQQFPDLHSELNLSSLELGDSALYFCASSVGRAYNEQFFGPGTRLTVL.

The gene calls are TRBV5-1 and TRBJ2-3; D is undetermined. The germline CDR1 and CDR2 sequences are SGHRS and YFSETQ. This CDR3 has 17 residues. Trimming removed 5 bases at V and 0 bases at J, with 19 bases between. Here the CDR3 reads CASRPLQSTSSTDTQYF. In nucleotides, the CDR3 is TGCGCCAGCAGGCCATTACAGAGTACCTCTAGCACAGATACGCAGTATTTT.

As regards this clonotype: The junction departs from the called germline gene at one end, perhaps through a read error. The chain is built from TRBV6-2 or TRBV6-3 and TRBJ1-6; D unclear. The CDR3 length is 15 residues. The germline V gene has CDR1 MNHEY and CDR2 SVGEGT. The CDR3 protein is CASSYLAAYKSPLHF. As DNA, the CDR3 is TGTGCCAGCAGTTACTTGGCAGCCTATAAGTCACCCCTCCACTTT.

The rearrangement links TRBV5-5 to TRBJ2-7; no definite D call. Germline-derived CDR1 and CDR2 are SGHKS and YYEKEE (reference sequence). The CDR3 is 13 residues long. Trimming shortened V by 1 base and J by 5 bases, and 10 bases separated the two germline ends. Here the CDR3 DNA reads TGTGCCAGCAGCTTGCCGTCTAGTCACGAGCAGTACTTC. This translates into CASSLPSSHEQYF.

The chain has TRBV20-1 and TRBJ2-1; 11 positions match TRBD1. The end of the DNA fits TRBJ2-7 better, so the J call may be wrong. The germline CDR1 and CDR2 sequences are DFQATT and SNEGSKA (reference sequence). This CDR3 region has 16 residues. The DNA for the CDR3 is TGCAGTGCTAGAGTACCCCGGACAGGGGGCTACAATGAGCAGTACTTC. Residues: CSARVPRTGGYNEQYF.

This chain connects TRBV20-1 to TRBJ2-3; D assignment may be TRBD1 or TRBD2 (5 bases each). Germline V gives CDR1 DFQATT, CDR2 SNEGSKA (reference sequence). V was cut by 3 bases and J by 0 bases, with 13 bases left in between. This CDR3 region has 15 residues. CDR3 sequence (DNA): TGCAGTGCTAGCATTCGGGGCGCAAGCACAGATACGCAGTATTTT. As protein: CSASIRGASTDTQYF.

The chain is built from TRBV9 and TRBJ2-3, with D possibly being TRBD1 or TRBD2 (5 bases each). Looked up from germline, CDR1 is SGDLS and CDR2 is YYNGEE. The CDR3 totals 17 residues. The V end was cut by 4 bases, the J end by 1 base, with 19 bases between. The CDR3 loop reads CASSLATRGDGTDTQYF. The DNA for the CDR3 is TGTGCCAGCAGCTTGGCCACTAGGGGAGATGGCACAGATACGCAGTATTTT.

V gene TRBV6-2 or TRBV6-3 combines with J gene TRBJ2-5; 8 bases align to TRBD1. Germline V gene lookup returns CDR1 MNHEY and CDR2 SVGEGT. The CDR3 length is 16 residues. V was pared by 4 bases and J by 5 bases, with 12 bases of the junction left unmatched. The CDR3 loop reads CASSSPRTGMIETQYF. CDR3 nucleotide sequence: TGTGCCAGCAGTTCTCCCAGGACAGGGATGATCGAGACCCAGTACTTC.

The chain combines TRBV29-1 with TRBJ2-1, with 7 bases that match TRBD1. Germline CDR1 reads SQVTM; CDR2 reads ANQGSEA. After removal of 6 bases from V and 3 bases from J, the junction contained 5 bases not matched to a gene. This CDR3 has 13 residues. The CDR3 bases are TGCAGCGTCCAAGGGGACAGCTACAATGAGCAGTTCTTC. Protein sequence: CSVQGDSYNEQFF.

For the CDR3, the DNA is TGTGCCAGCAGCGATATCCCGGCCGGGGAGCTGTTTTTT. This gives the protein CASSDIPAGELFF. The rearrangement joins TRBV5-5 to TRBJ2-2; no firm D call. Germline CDR1 and CDR2: SGHKS and YYEKEE (reference sequence). The CDR3 is 13 amino acids. Trimming shortened V by 4 bases and J by 6 bases, and 10 bases separated the two germline ends.

The genes are TRBV28 and TRBJ2-3, with 8 bases matching TRBD2. The V segment lost 2 bases and the J segment 1 base; nucleotides outside the gene matches: 11. CDR3 length: 18 amino acids. In germline, CDR1 is MDHEN, CDR2 SYDVKM. The CDR3 protein is CASSLRVPGGIGTDTQYF. The CDR3 DNA follows: TGTGCCAGCAGTTTAAGGGTACCGGGAGGGATCGGCACAGATACGCAGTATTTT.